This passage covers 2 T cell receptor beta chains from one sample sequenced in a study of shared clonotypes between healthy human individuals. The data were produced by immunoSEQ multiplex PCR, yet TCRdb's version contains in-frame clones alone and is incomplete. The sample has millions of clones, around 90% seen once. Sequencing was done on a sample of naive CD4+ T cells sorted from blood. Stated subset: CD45RA+ positively selected. These TCRs come from a man aged 18 to 35 in good health.

The chain combines TRBV21-1 with TRBJ2-1; TRBD2 is the table's D call, not checked against the DNA. TRBV21-1 is a known pseudogene. The CDR3 totals 14 residues. This CDR3 is CASSKVTTYNEQFF. The CDR3 nucleotides read TGTGCCAGCAGCAAAGTCACTACGTACAATGAGCAGTTCTTC.

The DNA of the CDR3 is TGTGCCAGCAGCGAGGACAGGACTAACTATGGCTACACCTTC. It yields the protein CASSEDRTNYGYTF. The chain links TRBV5-6 to TRBJ1-2; 7 bases are a match to TRBD1. The CDR3 loop spans 14 amino acids. V dropped 4 bases and J dropped 0; count of bases not matched to a gene: 3. Germline V gene sequence: CDR1 SGHDT, CDR2 YYEEEE.